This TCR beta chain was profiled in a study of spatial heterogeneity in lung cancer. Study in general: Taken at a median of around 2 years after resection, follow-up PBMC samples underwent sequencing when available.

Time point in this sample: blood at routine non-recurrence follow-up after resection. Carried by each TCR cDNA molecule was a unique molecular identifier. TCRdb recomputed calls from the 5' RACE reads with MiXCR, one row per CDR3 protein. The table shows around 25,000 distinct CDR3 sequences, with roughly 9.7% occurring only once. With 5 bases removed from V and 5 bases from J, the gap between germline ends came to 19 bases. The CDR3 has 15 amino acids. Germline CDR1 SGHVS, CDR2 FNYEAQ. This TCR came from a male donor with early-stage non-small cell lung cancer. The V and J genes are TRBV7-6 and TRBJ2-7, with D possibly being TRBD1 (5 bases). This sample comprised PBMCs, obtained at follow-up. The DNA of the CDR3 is TGTGCCAGCAGCCCCACAGCCAGGGAAAAGGACGAGCAGTACTTC. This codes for CASSPTAREKDEQYF.